This T cell receptor (beta chain) was obtained from a study of OX40 agonist ivuxolimab in advanced cancers. Study-wide background: Anti-PD-1, anti-PD-L1 or anti-CTLA-4 therapy given earlier was allowed, and 40% had some. Regarding the study as a whole: There were also nonresponders showing low normalized T-cell clonal expansion.

The CDR3 is 14 residues long. Per the germline V gene, CDR1 is SEHNR and CDR2 is FQNEAQ (reference sequence). The assay was immunoSEQ multiplex PCR, and TCRdb's table has in-frame clones only and misses some. This sample has about 49,000 clones, with over 75% found just once. Blood draws occurred at baseline, cycle 4 day 1, and cycle 7 day 1. With regard to this clone: Its antigen is not known.

The specimen comprised CD4+ or CD8+ T cells sorted from blood, sampled in a trial of the OX40 agonist ivuxolimab. The V call is TRBV7-9, the J call TRBJ2-5; possibly TRBD1 for D (6 bases). The J call may be wrong; the DNA end is better matched by TRBJ2-7. The source of this sequence is an adult with an advanced solid tumor such as melanoma, head and neck, liver or kidney cancer. CDR3 in amino acids: CASSPTGSSYEQYF. The CDR3 bases are TGTGCCAGCAGCCCGACAGGTAGCTCCTACGAGCAGTACTTC.